Following are 20 T cell receptor beta chains from one sample sequenced in a study of graft-versus-host responses after intestinal transplantation. The table came from immunoSEQ multiplex PCR; TCRdb's copy has only in-frame clones and leaves some out. The sample consists of under 50,000 clones, about 92% of them appearing once. The sequenced sample was PBMCs, obtained 734 days after intestinal transplantation. These receptors originate from a human patient who received an intestinal transplant, so some T cells may come from the graft donor.

In DNA form, the CDR3 reads TGTGCCAGTAGTAACCTAGCGGGCTCAGATACGCAGTATTTT. Translated: CASSNLAGSDTQYF. This sequence joins TRBV19 and TRBJ2-3; 8 bases map to TRBD2. The CDR3 extends over 14 amino acids. Looked up from germline, CDR1 is LNHDA and CDR2 is SQIVND (reference sequence). The trim removed 4 bases at V and 4 bases at J, leaving 4 bases unmatched.

V gene TRBV5-1 combines with J gene TRBJ2-5; 10 bases map to TRBD1. Germline V gene sequence: CDR1 SGHRS, CDR2 YFSETQ. This CDR3 region has 15 residues. V gave up 4 bases and J gave up 5 bases; unmatched junction bases: 8. CDR3 nucleotides: TGCGCCAGCAGCGGGTGGGGGACAGGGGACGAGACCCAGTACTTC. Encoded protein: CASSGWGTGDETQYF.

In DNA, the CDR3 is TGCGCCAGCAGCTTGGGCCAGGGATCGGCGTTCAACACCATATATTTT. Translating gives CASSLGQGSAFNTIYF. V gene TRBV5-1 combines with J gene TRBJ1-3, with D possibly TRBD1 on 5 matching bases. The ends were cut back, 0 bases at V and 7 bases at J, with 17 bases in the middle. The CDR3 spans 16 residues. Germline values: CDR1 SGHRS, CDR2 YFSETQ.

CDR3 bases: TGTGCCAGCTCACCAAGGACAGGGAGCACAGATACGCAGTATTTT. It encodes CASSPRTGSTDTQYF. The chain uses TRBV18 and TRBJ2-3, with 8 bases that match TRBD1. Germline CDR1 is KGHSH and CDR2 is LQKENI. V shed 2 bases, J shed 0 bases, and the junction held 1 base outside the gene matches. The CDR3 is 15 residues long.

This chain connects TRBV19 to TRBJ2-5, with 7 bases matching TRBD1. The J segment lost 4 bases and the V segment lost 5 bases, leaving 7 bases of the junction unmatched. This CDR3 is 14 amino acids long. Germline-derived CDR1 and CDR2 are LNHDA and SQIVND (reference sequence). The CDR3, as DNA: TGTGCCAGTAGTGTTGACAGGGATCGAGAGACCCAGTACTTC. Residues: CASSVDRDRETQYF.

The V gene is TRBV4-1, the J gene TRBJ2-1, with 8 bases aligning to TRBD2. CDR1 is MGHRA, CDR2 YSYEKL, per germline. J gave up 4 bases and V 4 bases, and 18 bases lay outside the gene matches. This CDR3 is 19 amino acids long. In DNA, the CDR3 is TGCGCCAGCAGCCGCAATTTGGCTAGCGGGCGAATGGCTTACAATGAGCAGTTCTTC. Protein: CASSRNLASGRMAYNEQFF.

The CDR3 loop reads CASSATGGNEQFF. The CDR3, as DNA: TGTGCCAGCAGCGCTACGGGGGGCAATGAGCAGTTCTTC. This chain uses TRBV9 with TRBJ2-1, with 7 bases aligning to TRBD2. Trimming took 3 bases from V and 6 from J; bases not matched to a gene: 3. The CDR3 has 13 amino acids. Germline V gene data show CDR1 as SGDLS and CDR2 as YYNGEE. Combining the CDR3 with reference TRBV9 and TRBJ2-1 gives the whole variable domain DSGVTQTPKHLITATGQRVTLRCSPRSGDLSVYWYQQSLDQGLQFLIQYYNGEERAKGNILERFSAQQFPDLHSELNLSSLELGDSALYFCASSATGGNEQFFGPGTRLTVL.

V gene TRBV7-9 combines with J gene TRBJ2-3, with D possibly matching TRBD2 (5 bases). From germline, CDR1 is SEHNR and CDR2 FQNEAQ (reference sequence). V gave up 1 base and J gave up 3 bases, with 14 bases separating them. The CDR3 spans 16 residues. CDR3: CASSLGGTSGTDTQYF. The CDR3, as DNA: TGTGCCAGCAGCTTAGGGGGAACTAGTGGGACAGATACGCAGTATTTT.

The V call is TRBV6-6, the J call TRBJ2-5; D gene ambiguous. Trimming stripped 2 bases from V and 1 base from J, with 11 bases between. Germline V gene data show CDR1 as MNHNY and CDR2 as SVGAGI (reference sequence). The CDR3 is 15 residues long. CDR3 protein: CASSYTRLSQETQYF. CDR3 nucleotides: TGTGCCAGCAGTTACACGAGGCTTTCCCAAGAGACCCAGTACTTC.

The chain joins TRBV9 to TRBJ1-1; possible D gene TRBD1, 5 bases. Germline V gives CDR1 SGDLS, CDR2 YYNGEE. The CDR3 is 14 residues long. Trimming took 4 bases from V and 3 from J, leaving 13 bases between them. The CDR3 DNA follows: TGTGCCAGCAGCCCTCAACGGGGGTACACTGAAGCTTTCTTT. Encoded protein: CASSPQRGYTEAFF.

The chain recombines TRBV9 with TRBJ1-3; 10 bases are shared with TRBD1. Germline-derived CDR1 and CDR2 are SGDLS and YYNGEE. This CDR3 comprises 15 residues. V dropped 4 bases and J dropped 11; count of bases not matched to a gene: 12. The CDR3 sequence is CASSPREGGQGSIYF. DNA for the CDR3: TGTGCCAGCAGCCCACGGGAGGGGGGACAGGGGTCCATATATTTT.

The rearrangement uses TRBV28 and TRBJ2-5; 9 bases match TRBD1. V gave up 10 bases and J gave up 5 bases; unmatched junction bases: 11. Germline V gene lookup returns CDR1 MDHEN and CDR2 SYDVKM. CDR3 size: 14 residues. In DNA form, the CDR3 reads TGTGCCACTAAACGTACAGGGGGCGGGGAGACCCAGTACTTC. It is translated as CATKRTGGGETQYF.

This rearrangement joins TRBV11-3 to TRBJ2-5; D may be TRBD2 (5 bases). Germline CDR1 reads SGHNT; CDR2 reads YENEEA. The V gene lost 1 base and the J gene lost 4 bases, with 10 bases spanning the gap. CDR3 length equals 14 residues. The chain's CDR3 is CASSLVRAGETQYF. DNA for the CDR3: TGTGCCAGCAGCTTAGTGCGGGCCGGAGAGACCCAGTACTTC.

The chain carries TRBV7-9 and TRBJ2-7; 9 positions match TRBD1. CDR3 length: 14 residues. The V segment lost 5 bases and the J segment 4 bases; nucleotides outside the gene matches: 6. CDR1 is SEHNR and CDR2 is FQNEAQ in the germline V gene (reference sequence). This CDR3 reads CASSARDRDYEQYF. The CDR3 bases are TGTGCCAGCAGCGCCCGGGACAGGGATTACGAGCAGTACTTC.

This chain joins TRBV9 and TRBJ1-5; D gene uncertain. Germline CDR1 reads SGDLS; CDR2 reads YYNGEE. Trimming took 0 bases from V and 2 from J, leaving 6 bases between them. The CDR3 is 14 amino acids. The CDR3 sequence is CASSVGVGNQPQHF. The CDR3 DNA follows: TGTGCCAGCAGCGTAGGAGTGGGCAATCAGCCCCAGCATTTT.

The chain employs TRBV6-1 and TRBJ1-1, with 7 bases lining up with TRBD1. The V segment lost 4 bases and the J segment 0 bases; nucleotides outside the gene matches: 17. There are 19 residues in the CDR3. Germline V gives CDR1 MNHNS, CDR2 SASEGT. For the CDR3, the DNA is TGTGCCAGCAGTGTCATGATCTGGGGTCGACAGGGCGTGAACACTGAAGCTTTCTTT. Translated, it gives CASSVMIWGRQGVNTEAFF.

The chain has TRBV12-5 and TRBJ2-2; the D is unclear. CDR1 LGHNT and CDR2 FRNRAP come from the germline V gene. With 3 bases removed from V and 7 bases from J, the gap between germline ends came to 15 bases. This CDR3 is 15 amino acids long. The CDR3 here is CASGFQRRSNGELFF. In nucleotides, the CDR3 is TGTGCTAGTGGTTTCCAACGTAGGTCCAACGGGGAGCTGTTTTTT.

This chain connects TRBV5-6 to TRBJ1-5, with 8 bases lining up with TRBD1. Germline CDR1 is SGHDT and CDR2 is YYEEEE. The CDR3 length is 15 residues. V shed 4 bases, J shed 2 bases, and the junction held 5 bases outside the gene matches. The CDR3 reads CASSHGQGRNQPQHF. The CDR3 bases are TGTGCCAGCAGCCACGGACAGGGACGCAATCAGCCCCAGCATTTT.

The genes are TRBV7-9 and TRBJ2-7; D call uncertain. The V and J ends lost 3 bases and 4 bases respectively, with 4 bases between them. The CDR3 has 11 amino acids. CDR1 SEHNR and CDR2 FQNEAQ come from the germline V gene (reference sequence). The CDR3 coding sequence is TGTGCCAGCAGCTTCTCTTACGAGCAGTACTTC. Translation: CASSFSYEQYF.

This rearrangement joins TRBV5-4 to TRBJ2-7; D unclear. Trimming removed 2 bases at V and 3 bases at J, with 12 bases between. The CDR3 has 14 residues. Germline CDR1 and CDR2: SGHNT and YYREEE (reference sequence). The CDR3 reads CASSFSSLDYEQYF. Here the CDR3 DNA reads TGTGCCAGCAGCTTTTCCTCGCTAGACTACGAGCAGTACTTC.